This T cell receptor beta chain was found in a study of blood T cells in healthy people across ages. General study results and limits: The study regarded diversity estimates from one million T cells as underestimates.

The CDR3 totals 14 residues. V was shortened by 4 bases and J by 8 bases, with 12 bases between the two germline ends. In germline, CDR1 is SGHTA, CDR2 FQGNSA. Through a sample-barcoded 5' primer and a J-beta primer mix, a second PCR was run for roughly 6 to 12 cycles. Researchers report that a template-switch adaptor with 12 random nucleotides tagged each cDNA molecule. TCRdb redid the calling of the 5' RACE reads with MiXCR, one entry per CDR3 protein. The table includes around 800,000 distinct CDR3 sequences, under 45% detected once. Note on this clonotype: Its antigen is as yet unknown.

This receptor was identified in a man aged 55 to 70 in good health. This chain joins TRBV7-2 and TRBJ1-6, with D perhaps TRBD1 (5 bases). The specimen sequenced was blood. DNA of the CDR3: TGTGCCAGCAGCTATGACAGCCTTTATTCACCCCTCCACTTT. Translating it yields CASSYDSLYSPLHF.